The 30 T cell receptor beta chains in this list originate from one sample, sequenced in a study of blood T cell repertoires in COVID-19. The protocol was immunoSEQ multiplex PCR, while the TCRdb copy is restricted to in-frame clones and leaves out a portion. The sample holds 150,000 or so clones, around 85% seen once. The specimen sequenced was peripheral blood. All receptors derive from a man aged 55 to 69 with active or convalescent COVID-19.

The V gene is TRBV5-1, the J gene TRBJ1-1; 10 bases align to TRBD1. The germline CDR1 and CDR2 sequences are SGHRS and YFSETQ. This CDR3 is 16 amino acids long. J gave up 0 bases and V 4 bases, and 6 bases lay outside the gene matches. CDR3 region: CASSRGDRGVNTEAFF. CDR3 DNA: TGCGCCAGCAGCCGCGGGGACAGGGGAGTGAACACTGAAGCTTTCTTT.

The rearrangement uses TRBV5-1 and TRBJ2-7; a weak D match, TRBD2 (5 bases). Per the germline V gene, CDR1 is SGHRS and CDR2 is YFSETQ. The CDR3 length is 16 residues. The germline V and J ends were trimmed by 0 bases and 0 bases, with 13 bases remaining between them. Here the CDR3 DNA reads TGCGCCAGCAGCTTGGAAATGCGGAGGAGCTCCTACGAGCAGTACTTC. Amino acid sequence: CASSLEMRRSSYEQYF. The variable domain in full, with the rest retrieved from reference TRBV5-1 and TRBJ2-7, is KAGVTQTPRYLIKTRGQQVTLSCSPISGHRSVSWYQQTPGQGLQFLFEYFSETQRNKGNFPGRFSGRQFSNSRSEMNVSTLELGDSALYLCASSLEMRRSSYEQYFGPGTRLTVT.

This sequence joins TRBV19 and TRBJ1-1; TRBD1 agrees at 9 bases. This CDR3 has 18 residues. Unmatched junction bases numbered 15, after V lost 3 bases and J lost 4 bases. Germline V gene lookup returns CDR1 LNHDA and CDR2 SQIVND (reference sequence). The CDR3 reads CASSIPTGGRSSATEAFF. In DNA form, the CDR3 reads TGTGCCAGTAGTATCCCGACAGGGGGGAGATCGTCGGCCACTGAAGCTTTCTTT.

The J gene is TRBJ1-4, the V gene TRBV6-5, with 10 bases fitting TRBD1. V lost 2 bases and J lost 8; bases outside the gene matches: 5. This CDR3 is built from 15 residues. Germline V CDR1 and CDR2: MNHEY, SVGAGI. The DNA for the CDR3 is TGTGCCAGCAGTTACGGGACAGGGGCTGACGAAAAACTGTTTTTT. Translated: CASSYGTGADEKLFF.

The rearrangement joins TRBV19 to TRBJ2-2; 9 positions agree with TRBD1. Trimming took 6 bases from V and 4 from J; bases not matched to a gene: 6. CDR1 LNHDA and CDR2 SQIVND come from the germline V gene (reference sequence). CDR3 size: 15 residues. DNA for the CDR3: TGTGCCAGTAGCACAGGGGGCGCCGGCACCGGGGAGCTGTTTTTT. Translating gives CASSTGGAGTGELFF.

The chain employs TRBV5-5 and TRBJ1-2, with D possibly matching TRBD1 (6 bases). Trimming took off 0 bases at V and 9 bases at J, with 12 bases between the two ends. This CDR3 comprises 13 residues. Germline CDR1 SGHKS, CDR2 YYEKEE (reference sequence). The CDR3 bases are TGTGCCAGCAGCTTGGTCAGGGGTTATAGCTACACCTTC. Protein: CASSLVRGYSYTF.

This clone was observed a few times. This chain connects TRBV2 to TRBJ1-1; 7 nucleotides align to TRBD1. The CDR3 covers 13 residues. With V trimmed by 4 bases and J by 8 bases, 7 bases remained unmatched. Germline CDR1 and CDR2: SNHLY and FYNNEI. In nucleotides, the CDR3 is TGTGCCAGCAGTGGACAGGGCTTTAGGGAAGCTTTCTTT. Its translation: CASSGQGFREAFF.

The V call is TRBV5-1, the J call TRBJ1-4; 7 positions agree with TRBD1. V was pared by 1 base and J by 7 bases, with 16 bases of the junction left unmatched. Germline CDR1 and CDR2: SGHRS and YFSETQ. This CDR3 is built from 18 residues. In DNA form, the CDR3 reads TGCGCCAGCAGCTTGAGGGGCACAGGATCGACAGGGCTTGAAAAACTGTTTTTT. It codes for CASSLRGTGSTGLEKLFF.

This clone turned up a few times. The chain combines TRBV4-1 with TRBJ2-7; D perhaps matches TRBD1 (6 bases). With 4 bases removed from V and 3 bases from J, the gap between germline ends came to 19 bases. The V gene's germline CDR1 is MGHRA and CDR2 YSYEKL. The CDR3 has 16 residues. The chain's CDR3 is CASSPRRDKGHYEQYF. CDR3 coding DNA: TGCGCCAGCAGCCCCCGCCGGGACAAGGGCCACTACGAGCAGTACTTC.

The CDR3 sequence: CASSAGTGGQTDTQYF. The CDR3 nucleotides are TGCGCCAGCAGCGCCGGGACAGGGGGGCAGACAGATACGCAGTATTTT. V and J are TRBV5-1 and TRBJ2-3; the match to TRBD1 covers 11 bases. CDR3 length: 16 residues. From germline, CDR1 is SGHRS and CDR2 YFSETQ. The junction had 7 bases not matched to a gene; V was cut back by 4 bases and J by 3 bases.

The rearrangement uses TRBV11-3 and TRBJ2-1, with 13 bases matching TRBD2. The CDR3 runs to 15 residues. Germline CDR1 is SGHNT and CDR2 is YENEEA. V lost 5 bases, J lost 7 bases, and 5 bases stayed unmatched. CDR3 nucleotides: TGTGCCAGCAGCCCCGGGACTAGCGGGATAAATGAGCAGTTCTTC. Its translation: CASSPGTSGINEQFF.

The V gene is TRBV18, the J gene TRBJ1-5; D unresolved. This CDR3 has 15 residues. The V gene's germline CDR1 is KGHSH and CDR2 LQKENI. V was clipped by 3 bases and J by 7 bases, with 16 bases between them. CDR3 nucleotides: TGTGCCAGCTCACCTGGGCAGGACTCCGGACAGCCCCAGCATTTT. This gives the protein CASSPGQDSGQPQHF.

This rearrangement joins TRBV5-6 to TRBJ1-5; 9 positions agree with TRBD1. Germline V CDR1 and CDR2: SGHDT, YYEEEE. V shed 4 bases and J 3 bases; nucleotides not matched to a gene: 2. The CDR3 is 14 residues long. DNA of the CDR3: TGTGCCAGCAGCGACAGGGGGATCAATCAGCCCCAGCATTTT. This sequence encodes CASSDRGINQPQHF.

This rearrangement joins TRBV6-5 to TRBJ1-4; possibly TRBD1 for D (6 bases). V gave up 6 bases and J gave up 3 bases, with 11 bases separating them. CDR1 MNHEY and CDR2 SVGAGI come from the germline V gene. This CDR3 region has 14 residues. In DNA form, the CDR3 reads TGTGCCAGCAGATCAGGGGTTTCTAATGAAAAACTGTTTTTT. Its protein product is CASRSGVSNEKLFF.

The V and J genes are TRBV3-1 (or the pseudogene TRBV3-2) and TRBJ1-2; D unclear. The CDR3 consists of 15 residues. Trimming took off 1 base at V and 2 bases at J, with 11 bases between the two ends. Germline V gene data show CDR1 as LGHDT and CDR2 as YNNKEL (reference sequence). CDR3 in DNA: TGTGCCAGCAGCCAAGGGTCTCGGGGAAACTATGGCTACACCTTC. Its protein product is CASSQGSRGNYGYTF.

The V and J genes are TRBV5-1 and TRBJ2-5; 9 bases agree with TRBD1. Germline loops: CDR1 SGHRS, CDR2 YFSETQ. With 5 bases clipped from V and 2 bases from J, the junction kept 1 base outside the gene matches. CDR3 size: 13 residues. The CDR3 here is CASRGQGQETQYF. The CDR3 region has the DNA TGCGCCAGCAGGGGACAGGGTCAAGAGACCCAGTACTTC.

The chain recombines TRBV12-3 or TRBV12-4 with TRBJ1-2; D gene unclear. There are 13 residues in the CDR3. Trimming pared 5 bases from V and 1 base from J, leaving 8 bases between. The CDR3 bases are TGTGCCAGCAGTCAAGGACTTAACTATGGCTACACCTTC. Translation: CASSQGLNYGYTF.

The J gene is TRBJ2-2, the V gene TRBV6-4; 9 bases agree with TRBD1. The V and J ends lost 6 bases and 4 bases, in that order; junction bases with no gene match: 6. Germline assignment: CDR1 MRHNA and CDR2 SNTAGT. This CDR3 is 15 amino acids long. CDR3 loop: CASRTGTGSTGELFF. The CDR3 coding sequence is TGTGCCAGCAGGACGGGGACAGGGTCCACCGGGGAGCTGTTTTTT.

Comment on this clone: This CDR3 is also generated by other DNA sequences in the sample. This chain connects TRBV3-1 (or the pseudogene TRBV3-2) to TRBJ1-1; D perhaps matches TRBD1 (5 bases). Germline loops: CDR1 LGHDT, CDR2 YNNKEL (reference sequence). The CDR3 sequence is 14 residues long. V was cut by 3 bases and J by 4 bases, with 12 bases left in between. In DNA form, the CDR3 reads TGTGCCAGCAGCCAGGGGACCGGGGGCACTGAAGCTTTCTTT. Amino acid sequence: CASSQGTGGTEAFF.

V and J are TRBV11-2 and TRBJ1-6, with 10 bases that match TRBD1. J lost 7 bases, V lost 5 bases, and 8 bases had no gene match. CDR1 SGHAT and CDR2 FQNNGV come from the germline V gene. There are 16 residues in the CDR3. CDR3 nucleotide sequence: TGTGCCAGCAGCACGGACGGGACAGGGGTAAATTCACCCCTCCACTTT. Amino acids: CASSTDGTGVNSPLHF.

CDR3 nucleotide sequence: TGTGCCAGCAGTCAGGGGAGGGAGCAGTACTTC. Translation: CASSQGREQYF. This chain uses TRBV6-6 with TRBJ2-7; D may match TRBD1 or TRBD2 (6 bases each). From germline, CDR1 is MNHNY and CDR2 SVGAGI (reference sequence). Trimming removed 5 bases at V and 7 bases at J, with 9 bases between. The length of the CDR3 is 11 residues.

V and J are TRBV2 and TRBJ1-2; a weak D match, TRBD1 (6 bases). Germline V lookup: CDR1 SNHLY, CDR2 FYNNEI. The CDR3 length is 13 residues. Between the trimmed V and J ends, which lost 4 bases and 7 bases, there was a span of 13 bases. For the CDR3, the DNA is TGTGCCAGCAGTGCCGGGACACGGACTGGCTACACCTTC. It specifies CASSAGTRTGYTF. Using reference TRBV2 and TRBJ1-2 for the parts outside the CDR3, the full variable domain is EPEVTQTPSHQVTQMGQEVILRCVPISNHLYFYWYRQILGQKVEFLVSFYNNEISEKSEIFDDQFSVERPDGSNFTLKIRSTKLEDSAMYFCASSAGTRTGYTFGSGTRLTVV.

The V call is TRBV18, the J call TRBJ2-5; no reliable D call. Trimming took off 5 bases at V and 5 bases at J, with 6 bases between the two ends. This CDR3 region has 11 residues. Germline V gives CDR1 KGHSH, CDR2 LQKENI. CDR3 protein: CASSESETQYF. The DNA for the CDR3 is TGTGCCAGCTCAGAGTCTGAGACCCAGTACTTC.

This sequence joins TRBV2 and TRBJ1-6, with 9 bases fitting TRBD1. CDR3 length: 14 residues. Unmatched junction bases numbered 8, after V lost 8 bases and J lost 9 bases. Germline V gene data show CDR1 as SNHLY and CDR2 as FYNNEI. In DNA, the CDR3 is TGTGCCAGCCGTTCCGGGACAGGGACTTCACCCCTCCACTTT. As protein: CASRSGTGTSPLHF.

Concerning this clone: The sample contains more than one DNA sequence encoding this CDR3. V gene TRBV3-1 (or the pseudogene TRBV3-2) combines with J gene TRBJ2-1; TRBD1 agrees at 10 bases. Trimming removed 4 bases from V and 3 bases from J; junction bases left unmatched: 3. CDR3 length: 15 amino acids. Germline loops: CDR1 LGHDT, CDR2 YNNKEL (reference sequence). The CDR3 loop is CASSPRDRGYNEQFF. The CDR3 coding sequence is TGTGCCAGCAGCCCCCGGGACAGGGGCTACAATGAGCAGTTCTTC.

This chain uses TRBV24-1 with TRBJ1-2; 8 nucleotides agree with TRBD1. The V gene end was trimmed by 3 bases and the J gene end by 8 bases; junction bases not matched to a gene: 7. The CDR3 contains 14 residues. Germline V gives CDR1 KGHDR, CDR2 SFDVKD. The CDR3 coding sequence is TGTGCCACCAGTGATACCGGACAGGGACGGGGCTACACCTTC. This encodes CATSDTGQGRGYTF.

Here the CDR3 DNA reads TGTGCCAGCAGTGCGGGACTAGCGGAAGAGACCCAGTACTTC. This translates into CASSAGLAEETQYF. V is TRBV25-1 and J is TRBJ2-5, with 11 bases that match TRBD2. The CDR3 extends over 14 amino acids. Germline CDR1 is MGHDK and CDR2 is SYGVNS. Trimming removed 4 bases from V and 3 bases from J; junction bases left unmatched: 1.

V usage is TRBV6-4 and J usage is TRBJ1-1; 8 positions agree with TRBD1. V lost 6 bases, J lost 3 bases, and 3 bases stayed unmatched. From germline, CDR1 is MRHNA and CDR2 SNTAGT. The CDR3 sequence is 13 residues long. The CDR3 loop reads CASRLQGDTEAFF. Written as DNA, the CDR3 is TGTGCCAGCAGGCTACAGGGGGACACTGAAGCTTTCTTT.

V and J are TRBV10-1 and TRBJ2-1; a possible D gene is TRBD1 (8 bases). V was trimmed by 0 bases and J by 5 bases, leaving 17 bases between them. The CDR3 spans 17 residues. Per germline, CDR1 WNHNN and CDR2 SYGVQD (reference sequence). CDR3 coding DNA: TGCGCCAGCAGTGAGTCCCTGACAGGGGAGGGACACAATGAGCAGTTCTTC. This gives the protein CASSESLTGEGHNEQFF.

The chain combines TRBV7-9 with TRBJ2-1; D possibly corresponds to TRBD1 (6 bases). CDR1 SEHNR and CDR2 FQNEAQ come from the germline V gene (reference sequence). The V and J ends lost 5 bases and 9 bases respectively, with 20 bases between them. This CDR3 has 15 residues. This CDR3 is CASSPLGQGKGEQFF. The DNA for the CDR3 is TGTGCCAGCAGCCCCTTGGGGCAGGGGAAAGGTGAGCAGTTCTTC.